These T cell receptor beta chains were read from a single sample in a study of blood T cell repertoires in COVID-19. TCRdb's table, derived via immunoSEQ multiplex PCR, lists solely in-frame clones and lacks some. The top ten clones hold 0.7% of a sample with around 260,000 clones, 88% of them seen once. Material for sequencing was peripheral blood. These receptors originate from a human donor in a cohort sampled during active COVID-19. The CDR3 runs from the conserved cysteine through the conserved F or W. Each record gives: clone size, D gene, CDR3 length, V gene, J gene, CDR3 DNA, CDR3 protein. A D gene is named only where the DNA matches it firmly. Clone sizes are given selectively: once, few, many, or a class where the clone is expanded.

clone_size: .
d_call: .
cdr3_length: 15
v_call: TRBV2
j_call: TRBJ2-4
cdr3_nt: TGTGCCAGCAGTGACCAGGGACTAGCCAAAAACATTCAGTACTTC
cdr3_aa: CASSDQGLAKNIQYF

clone_size: .
d_call: TRBD1
cdr3_length: 14
v_call: TRBV7-2
j_call: TRBJ2-5
cdr3_nt: TGTGCCAGCAGCTCTCACAGGGGGCAAGAGACCCAGTACTTC
cdr3_aa: CASSSHRGQETQYF

clone_size: .
d_call: TRBD1
cdr3_length: 14
v_call: TRBV27
j_call: TRBJ1-4
cdr3_nt: TGTGCCAGCAGTACGGGACAGCTTAATGAAAAACTGTTTTTT
cdr3_aa: CASSTGQLNEKLFF

clone_size: .
d_call: .
cdr3_length: 12
v_call: TRBV28
j_call: TRBJ2-7
cdr3_nt: TGTGCCAGCAGTCCTCCTGCCTACGAGCAGTACTTC
cdr3_aa: CASSPPAYEQYF

clone_size: .
d_call: .
cdr3_length: 16
v_call: TRBV4-3
j_call: TRBJ2-7
cdr3_nt: TGCGCCAGCAGCCCAGCACCCGATACAGGGGGGGACGAGCAGTACTTC
cdr3_aa: CASSPAPDTGGDEQYF

clone_size: .
d_call: TRBD1
cdr3_length: 18
v_call: TRBV14
j_call: TRBJ1-1
cdr3_nt: TGTGCCAGCAGCCGGCTTGGAGGGGGTTCGCGCGGGGACAGGGGAGCTTTCTTT
cdr3_aa: CASSRLGGGSRGDRGAFF

clone_size: .
d_call: TRBD1
cdr3_length: 14
v_call: TRBV6-5
j_call: TRBJ2-7
cdr3_nt: TGTGCCAGCAGTTATAACACAGGGGGATCCGAGCAGTACTTC
cdr3_aa: CASSYNTGGSEQYF

clone_size: once
d_call: .
cdr3_length: 12
v_call: TRBV5-1
j_call: TRBJ2-7
cdr3_nt: TGCGCCAGCAGCTTATCATCGGGCGAGCAGTACTTC
cdr3_aa: CASSLSSGEQYF

clone_size: .
d_call: TRBD2
cdr3_length: 15
v_call: TRBV29-1
j_call: TRBJ2-1
cdr3_nt: TGCAGCGTGCTTACTAGCGTTACAACCTACAATGAGCAGTTCTTC
cdr3_aa: CSVLTSVTTYNEQFF

clone_size: few
d_call: .
cdr3_length: 13
v_call: TRBV3-1/TRBV3-2
j_call: TRBJ2-2
cdr3_nt: TGTGCCAGCATGCAGGGCAACACCGGGGAGCTGTTTTTT
cdr3_aa: CASMQGNTGELFF

clone_size: .
d_call: TRBD1
cdr3_length: 11
v_call: TRBV10-3
j_call: TRBJ2-7
cdr3_nt: TGTGCCATCGGACAGGGTAACGAGCAGTACTTC
cdr3_aa: CAIGQGNEQYF

clone_size: .
d_call: TRBD1
cdr3_length: 16
v_call: TRBV23-1
j_call: TRBJ2-7
cdr3_nt: TGCGCCAGCAGTCAGCCGGGACAGGGAGTGCCCTACGAGCAGTACTTC
cdr3_aa: CASSQPGQGVPYEQYF

clone_size: .
d_call: TRBD1
cdr3_length: 15
v_call: TRBV9
j_call: TRBJ2-2
cdr3_nt: TGTGCCAGCAGCGTAGAAGGGGGCATCACCGGGGAGCTGTTTTTT
cdr3_aa: CASSVEGGITGELFF

clone_size: .
d_call: TRBD1
cdr3_length: 14
v_call: TRBV4-1
j_call: TRBJ1-1
cdr3_nt: TGCGCCAGCAGCCGGGACAGAGGGAACACTGAAGCTTTCTTT
cdr3_aa: CASSRDRGNTEAFF

clone_size: .
d_call: .
cdr3_length: 11
v_call: TRBV10-2
j_call: TRBJ1-1
cdr3_nt: TGCGCCAGCATATTCGGGACAGAAGCTTTCTTT
cdr3_aa: CASIFGTEAFF

clone_size: .
d_call: .
cdr3_length: 16
v_call: TRBV5-6
j_call: TRBJ2-5
cdr3_nt: TGTGCCAGCAGCTCCCTAGCCCCAGGTCCACAAGAGACCCAGTACTTC
cdr3_aa: CASSSLAPGPQETQYF

clone_size: once
d_call: TRBD2
cdr3_length: 15
v_call: TRBV19
j_call: TRBJ2-7
cdr3_nt: TGTGCCAGTAGTAGGGGGACTAGCGGTTCCTACGAGCAGTACTTC
cdr3_aa: CASSRGTSGSYEQYF

clone_size: .
d_call: TRBD2
cdr3_length: 13
v_call: TRBV5-6
j_call: TRBJ2-5
cdr3_nt: TGTGCCAGCAGCTTGCACGGGGGGGAGACCCAGTACTTC
cdr3_aa: CASSLHGGETQYF

clone_size: .
d_call: .
cdr3_length: 12
v_call: TRBV12-3/TRBV12-4
j_call: TRBJ2-7
cdr3_nt: TGTGCCAGCAGTTTAAACGTCGGCGAGCAGTACTTC
cdr3_aa: CASSLNVGEQYF

clone_size: once
d_call: .
cdr3_length: 14
v_call: TRBV7-2
j_call: TRBJ1-6
cdr3_nt: TGTGCCAGCAGCTTAGCGTCAGGGGATTCACCCCTCCACTTT
cdr3_aa: CASSLASGDSPLHF

clone_size: .
d_call: .
cdr3_length: 14
v_call: TRBV28
j_call: TRBJ2-7
cdr3_nt: TGTGCCAGCAGTTCAGGGACATACGGCTACGAGCAGTACTTC
cdr3_aa: CASSSGTYGYEQYF

clone_size: few
d_call: .
cdr3_length: 15
v_call: TRBV5-4
j_call: TRBJ1-6
cdr3_nt: TGTGCCAGCAGCTTCGAGGGTCCCGGTAATTCACCCCTCCACTTT
cdr3_aa: CASSFEGPGNSPLHF

clone_size: .
d_call: TRBD2
cdr3_length: 16
v_call: TRBV5-4
j_call: TRBJ2-2
cdr3_nt: TGTGCCAGCAGCGGTATAGCGGGAGGGAGAACCGGGGAGCTGTTTTTT
cdr3_aa: CASSGIAGGRTGELFF

clone_size: .
d_call: .
cdr3_length: 19
v_call: TRBV3-1/TRBV3-2
j_call: TRBJ2-1
cdr3_nt: TGTGCCAGCAGAGACCTGGGGCGGGGGCGCCGCAGCTCCTACAATGAGCAGTTCTTC
cdr3_aa: CASRDLGRGRRSSYNEQFF

clone_size: .
d_call: TRBD2
cdr3_length: 15
v_call: TRBV5-1
j_call: TRBJ2-1
cdr3_nt: TGCGCCAGCAGCTTCGTCGGGGGGGCTGAAAATGAGCAGTTCTTC
cdr3_aa: CASSFVGGAENEQFF

clone_size: .
d_call: .
cdr3_length: 16
v_call: TRBV9
j_call: TRBJ2-5
cdr3_nt: TGTGCCAGCAGCGTAGCTGTGACGGGGGGCCTAGAGACCCAGTACTTC
cdr3_aa: CASSVAVTGGLETQYF

clone_size: .
d_call: TRBD1
cdr3_length: 15
v_call: TRBV7-2
j_call: TRBJ2-7
cdr3_nt: TGTGCCAGCAGCGGAGGACAGGCCTACTCCTACGAGCAGTACTTC
cdr3_aa: CASSGGQAYSYEQYF

clone_size: .
d_call: TRBD1
cdr3_length: 15
v_call: TRBV6-5
j_call: TRBJ1-5
cdr3_nt: TGTGCCAGCACCCATACAGGGGGCCTTAATCAGCCCCAGCATTTT
cdr3_aa: CASTHTGGLNQPQHF

clone_size: .
d_call: .
cdr3_length: 18
v_call: TRBV4-3
j_call: TRBJ1-4
cdr3_nt: TGCGCCAGCAGCCAAGAGGGCCGGGGTGCGGGAGGTAGGGTGGAACTGTTTTTT
cdr3_aa: CASSQEGRGAGGRVELFF

clone_size: .
d_call: TRBD1
cdr3_length: 13
v_call: TRBV29-1
j_call: TRBJ2-7
cdr3_nt: TGCAGCGTAGGTTACCGGGACAGCGGCGAGCAGTACTTC
cdr3_aa: CSVGYRDSGEQYF

clone_size: .
d_call: .
cdr3_length: 14
v_call: TRBV6-5
j_call: TRBJ1-5
cdr3_nt: TGTGCCAGCAGTACCGGGATAATAAATCAGCCCCAGCATTTT
cdr3_aa: CASSTGIINQPQHF

clone_size: few
d_call: .
cdr3_length: 14
v_call: TRBV27
j_call: TRBJ2-6
cdr3_nt: TGTGCCAGCAGCCTAACCCCTGGGGCCAACGTCCTGACTTTC
cdr3_aa: CASSLTPGANVLTF

clone_size: .
d_call: TRBD1
cdr3_length: 17
v_call: TRBV5-5
j_call: TRBJ2-6
cdr3_nt: TGTGCCAGCAGCCGGGACAGCCTTCGGTCTGGGGCCAACGTCCTGACTTTC
cdr3_aa: CASSRDSLRSGANVLTF

clone_size: .
d_call: TRBD2
cdr3_length: 15
v_call: TRBV7-2
j_call: TRBJ2-1
cdr3_nt: TGTGCCAGCAGCTTAGCTAGCGGGAGAAGGAATGAGCAGTTCTTC
cdr3_aa: CASSLASGRRNEQFF

clone_size: .
d_call: TRBD1
cdr3_length: 14
v_call: TRBV6-2/TRBV6-3
j_call: TRBJ1-1
cdr3_nt: TGTGCCAGCAGCCTGCCAGGGGGAAGGACTGAAGCTTTCTTT
cdr3_aa: CASSLPGGRTEAFF

clone_size: .
d_call: TRBD1
cdr3_length: 15
v_call: TRBV6-5
j_call: TRBJ1-6
cdr3_nt: TGTGCCAGCATTTTACGGGGGACAGCTAATTCACCCCTCCACTTT
cdr3_aa: CASILRGTANSPLHF